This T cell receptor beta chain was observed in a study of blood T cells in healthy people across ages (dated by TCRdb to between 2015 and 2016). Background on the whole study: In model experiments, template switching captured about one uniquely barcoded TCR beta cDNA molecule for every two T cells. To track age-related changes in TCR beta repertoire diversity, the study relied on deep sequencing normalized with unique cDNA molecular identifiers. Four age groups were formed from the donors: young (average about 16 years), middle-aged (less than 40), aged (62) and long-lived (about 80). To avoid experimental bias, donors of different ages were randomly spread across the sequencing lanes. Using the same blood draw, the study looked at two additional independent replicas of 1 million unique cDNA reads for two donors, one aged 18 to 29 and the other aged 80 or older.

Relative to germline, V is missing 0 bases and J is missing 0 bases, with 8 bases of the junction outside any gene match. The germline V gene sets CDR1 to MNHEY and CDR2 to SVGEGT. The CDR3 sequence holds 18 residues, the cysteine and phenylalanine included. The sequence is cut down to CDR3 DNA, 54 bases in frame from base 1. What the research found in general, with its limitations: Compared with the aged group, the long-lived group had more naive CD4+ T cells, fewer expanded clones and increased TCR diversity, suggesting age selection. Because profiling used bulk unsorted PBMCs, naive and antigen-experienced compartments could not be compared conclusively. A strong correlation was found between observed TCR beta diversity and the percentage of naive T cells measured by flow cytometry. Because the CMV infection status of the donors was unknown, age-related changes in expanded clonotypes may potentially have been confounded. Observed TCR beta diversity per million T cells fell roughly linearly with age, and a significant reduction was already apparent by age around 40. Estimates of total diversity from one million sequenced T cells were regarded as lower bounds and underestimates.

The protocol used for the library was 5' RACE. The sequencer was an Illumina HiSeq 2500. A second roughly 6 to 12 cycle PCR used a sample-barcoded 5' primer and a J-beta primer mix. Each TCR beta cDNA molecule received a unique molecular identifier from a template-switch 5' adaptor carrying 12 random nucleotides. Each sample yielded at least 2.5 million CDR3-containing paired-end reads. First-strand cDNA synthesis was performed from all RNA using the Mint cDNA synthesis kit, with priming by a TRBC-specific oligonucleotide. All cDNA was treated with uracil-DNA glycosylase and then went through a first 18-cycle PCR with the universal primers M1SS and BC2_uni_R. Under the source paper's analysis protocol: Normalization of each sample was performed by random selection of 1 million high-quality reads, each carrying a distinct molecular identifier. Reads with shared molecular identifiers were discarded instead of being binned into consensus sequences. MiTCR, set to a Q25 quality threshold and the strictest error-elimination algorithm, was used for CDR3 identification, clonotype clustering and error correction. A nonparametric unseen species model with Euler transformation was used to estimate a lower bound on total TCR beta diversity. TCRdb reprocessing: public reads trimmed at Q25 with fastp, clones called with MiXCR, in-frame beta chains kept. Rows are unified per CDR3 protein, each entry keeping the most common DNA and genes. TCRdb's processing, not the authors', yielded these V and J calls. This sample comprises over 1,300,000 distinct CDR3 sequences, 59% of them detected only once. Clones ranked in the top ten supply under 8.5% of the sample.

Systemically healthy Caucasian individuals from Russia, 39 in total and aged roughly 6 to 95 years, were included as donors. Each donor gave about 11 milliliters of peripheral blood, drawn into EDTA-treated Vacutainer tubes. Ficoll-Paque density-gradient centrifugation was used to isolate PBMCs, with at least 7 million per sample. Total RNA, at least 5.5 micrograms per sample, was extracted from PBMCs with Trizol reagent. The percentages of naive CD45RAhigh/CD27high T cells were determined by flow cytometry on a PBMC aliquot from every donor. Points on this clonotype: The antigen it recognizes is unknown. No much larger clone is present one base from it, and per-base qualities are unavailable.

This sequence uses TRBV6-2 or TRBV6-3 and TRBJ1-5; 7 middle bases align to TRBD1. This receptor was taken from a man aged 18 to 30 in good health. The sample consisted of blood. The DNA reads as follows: TGTGCCAGCAGTTACTCGCGGACAGGAGTTTATAGCAATCAGCCCCAGCATTTT. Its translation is CASSYSRTGVYSNQPQHF.